This T cell receptor beta chain was recovered during a study of T cells in Graves' hyperthyroidism and ophthalmopathy. RNA transcripts were the template for amplifying TCR beta CDR3 regions. TCR CDR3 underwent first-round RT-PCR with the HTBI primer set. One entry per CDR3 protein, called by TCRdb with MiXCR from the multiplex PCR reads. The sample has about 510,000 distinct CDR3 sequences, 40% to 50% seen once; the top ten hold about two fifths. On this clonotype itself: Its antigen remains unknown.

Germline V CDR1 and CDR2: SQVTM, ANQGSEA. V lost 4 bases and J lost 0; bases outside the gene matches: 6. CDR3 length equals 14 residues. Lactation, pregnancy, other autoimmune disease or uncontrolled infection excluded patients. Overall study findings and caveats: Stable hyperthyroidism was separated from ophthalmopathy by a model based on 13 V-J features. Blood shared most expanded thyroid clonotypes above 0.001.

Sequenced input: peripheral blood or thyroid tissue (not recorded which). The TCR sequence derives from an adult woman with Graves' disease, either hyperthyroidism or ophthalmopathy (not recorded which). This rearrangement joins TRBV29-1 to TRBJ2-7, with TRBD1 matching 7 bases. Here the CDR3 reads CSVVSGQPSYEQYF. In DNA, the CDR3 is TGCAGCGTTGTGTCGGGACAGCCCTCCTACGAGCAGTACTTC.